This T cell receptor beta chain was captured in a study of shared clonotypes between healthy human individuals. TCRdb's table, derived via immunoSEQ multiplex PCR, lists solely in-frame clones and lacks some. The sample shows approximately 1.5 million clones, roughly 98.5% of them seen only once. The TCR originated in a man younger than 45 in good health. Specimen: naive CD4+ T cells sorted from blood. Subset described: CD45RA+ positively selected.

The CDR3 loop is CASSRREAYNEQFF. The CDR3 coding sequence is TGTGCCAGTAGTAGGCGGGAAGCCTACAATGAGCAGTTCTTC. This chain uses TRBV19 with TRBJ2-1; a possible D gene is TRBD2 (6 bases). The CDR3 has 14 residues. Germline values: CDR1 LNHDA, CDR2 SQIVND (reference sequence). Trimming left V 4 bases short and J 2 bases short, with 9 bases between.